This paragraph reports one TCR beta chain. What it recognizes is unknown. The data stem from a study of T-cell memory formation after mild COVID-19. Study-wide findings and caveats: The study detected some responding clones in pre-infection memory, suggesting cross-reactive memory joined.

TCRdb re-analysed the 5' RACE reads in MiXCR, keeping a single row per CDR3 protein. Of about 290,000 distinct CDR3 sequences listed, less than 20% are singletons. This CDR3 contains 12 residues. V dropped 6 bases and J dropped 9 bases, with 16 bases sitting between them. CDR1 SQVTM and CDR2 ANQGSEA come from the germline V gene. This rearrangement joins TRBV29-1 to TRBJ2-3; D possibly matches TRBD1 or TRBD2 (5 bases each). The clonotype comes from a man between 18 and 29 years old who had mild COVID-19 (a few samples of this study predate the infection). Cell type and time point are not known. Sequenced input: PBMCs or a T cell subset sorted from them (not recorded which). CDR3 loop: CSVRRVGETQYF. The CDR3, as DNA: TGCAGCGTGAGACGCGTGGGGGAAACGCAGTATTTT.